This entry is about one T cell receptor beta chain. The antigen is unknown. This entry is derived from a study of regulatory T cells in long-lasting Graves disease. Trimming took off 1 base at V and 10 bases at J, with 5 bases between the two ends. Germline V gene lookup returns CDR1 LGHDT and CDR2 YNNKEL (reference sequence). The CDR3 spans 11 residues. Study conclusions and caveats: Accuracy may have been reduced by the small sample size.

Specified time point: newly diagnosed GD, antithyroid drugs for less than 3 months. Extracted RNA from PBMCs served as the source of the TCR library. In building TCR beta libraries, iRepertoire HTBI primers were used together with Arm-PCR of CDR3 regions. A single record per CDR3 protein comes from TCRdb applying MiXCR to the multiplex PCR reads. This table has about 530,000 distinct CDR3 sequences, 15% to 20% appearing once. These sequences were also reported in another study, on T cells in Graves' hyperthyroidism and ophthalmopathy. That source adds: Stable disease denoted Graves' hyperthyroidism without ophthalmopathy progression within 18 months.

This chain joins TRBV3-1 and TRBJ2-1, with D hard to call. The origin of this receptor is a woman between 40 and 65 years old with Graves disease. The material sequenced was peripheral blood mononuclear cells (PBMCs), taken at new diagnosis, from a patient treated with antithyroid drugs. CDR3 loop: CASSQVREQFF. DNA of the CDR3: TGTGCCAGCAGCCAAGTCAGGGAGCAGTTCTTC.